This paragraph reports one T cell receptor (beta chain). Its target is not known. Genomic DNA, for the unsorted samples, came from roughly 94 million PBMCs. The CDR3 spans 15 residues. Per the germline V gene, CDR1 is MNHEY and CDR2 is SMNVEV (reference sequence). Trimming took off 5 bases at V and 2 bases at J, with 10 bases between the two ends. In replicate PCRs of unsorted PBMC, approximately 320 ng DNA, tens of thousands of T cell genomes, was used. TCRdb keeps only in-frame clones here, not all; method: immunoSEQ multiplex PCR. The sample has roughly 500,000 clones, around 79% seen once. This record comes from a study of shared clonotypes between healthy human individuals. Broader study findings: In this cohort, only blood was sampled, and tissue repertoires likely differ. Among donors, clonotype sharing was expected to be affected by sequencing depth.

Sequencing used PBMCs. The V and J genes are TRBV27 and TRBJ2-6; a possible D gene is TRBD2 (5 bases). The TCR comes from a woman aged 40 to 49 in good health. Some clones in this sample may be carry-over from other donors' samples. The chain's CDR3 is CASSPGETGANVLTF. In nucleotides, the CDR3 is TGTGCCAGCAGTCCCGGGGAGACTGGGGCCAACGTCCTGACTTTC.